These 9 T cell receptor beta chains were all obtained from the same sample, sequenced in a study of cytomegalovirus exposure and HLA in healthy donors (dated by TCRdb to about 2017). The library was prepared using the immunoSEQ multiplex PCR assay. A mixture of 60 forward primers for TCR Vbeta segments and 13 reverse primers for TCR Jbeta segments was used in the multiplex PCR. TCRdb stores this immuneACCESS table with in-frame sequences only. Part of the clones is absent; in the studies checked, under half of the shortfall reflects unresolved V genes, and no reason is known for the rest. The sample profile shows 250,000 or so clones; over 90% of them were found once. The biggest ten clones account for 1.5% to 2% of the sample. The sequencing input was PBMCs. Receptors were obtained from a girl aged 2 to 10 in good health and CMV-seronegative.

Notes on this clone: At one of its ends the junction is not consistent with the germline gene, which may arise from a read error. The chain carries TRBV7-9 and TRBJ1-2, with TRBD1 as a possible D gene (5 bases). Per the germline V gene, CDR1 is SEHNR and CDR2 is FQNEAQ (reference sequence). The CDR3 contains 15 residues. The CDR3 bases are TGTTCCAGCAGCTTAGAAATTGGGGGGTTTGACGGCTACACCTTC. Translated: CSSSLEIGGFDGYTF.

This chain links TRBV5-1 with TRBJ2-1, with D perhaps TRBD2 (6 bases). Germline CDR1 and CDR2: SGHRS and YFSETQ. This CDR3 spans 14 amino acids. V was clipped by 0 bases and J by 8 bases, with 12 bases between them. For the CDR3, the DNA is TGCGCCAGCAGCTTGGGGCAGGGAGGTGATGAGCAGTTCTTC. The encoded protein is CASSLGQGGDEQFF.

Concerning this clone: The junction departs from germline at one end; a sequencing error may be responsible. The chain carries TRBV4-1 and TRBJ2-7, with D possibly matching TRBD1 (6 bases). Germline V lookup: CDR1 MGHRA, CDR2 YSYEKL. This CDR3 has 15 residues. Here the CDR3 reads CASSHTGTPSDEQYF. CDR3 DNA sequence: TGCGCCAGCAGCCACACCGGGACACCCTCCGACGAGCAGTACTTC.

This clone occurred once. The same CDR3 can be traced to other DNA sequences in this sample. The chain has TRBV11-2 and TRBJ2-7; D gene unclear. Trimming removed 5 bases at V and 6 bases at J, with 8 bases between. The CDR3 has 11 amino acids. The germline V gene encodes CDR1 SGHAT and CDR2 FQNNGV. This CDR3 is CASSPPGEQYF. DNA of the CDR3: TGTGCCAGCAGCCCGCCGGGCGAGCAGTACTTC.

The chain combines TRBV7-3 with TRBJ1-1; the match to TRBD1 covers 10 bases. Germline V gene sequence: CDR1 SGHTA, CDR2 FQGTGA. The trim removed 1 base at V and 1 base at J, leaving 9 bases unmatched. This CDR3 has 18 amino acids. The CDR3 nucleotides read TGTGCCAGCAGCTTAATCGACGGGACAGGGGCGACGAACACTGAAGCTTTCTTT. Amino acids: CASSLIDGTGATNTEAFF.

This clone occurred once. This rearrangement joins TRBV7-9 to TRBJ1-5; D is undetermined. The CDR3 contains 15 residues. V was trimmed by 4 bases and J by 5 bases, leaving 15 bases between them. CDR1 SEHNR and CDR2 FQNEAQ come from the germline V gene (reference sequence). DNA of the CDR3: TGTGCCAGCAGCTATACGCATGGGCCCTATCAGCCCCAGCATTTT. This gives the protein CASSYTHGPYQPQHF.

The genes are TRBV27 and TRBJ2-7, with D tentatively TRBD1 (6 bases). CDR3 length: 16 residues. Germline values: CDR1 MNHEY, CDR2 SMNVEV (reference sequence). V was clipped by 6 bases and J by 2 bases, with 20 bases between them. In DNA form, the CDR3 reads TGTGCCAGCAGAGCCGGGACACCATATACCCCCTACGAGCAGTACTTC. It codes for CASRAGTPYTPYEQYF.

For this clone: Other DNA variants within this sample encode the same CDR3. The chain carries TRBV9 and TRBJ1-6, with D unresolved. The V gene lost 0 bases and the J gene lost 5 bases, with 6 bases spanning the gap. The CDR3 runs to 14 residues. CDR1 is SGDLS and CDR2 is YYNGEE in the germline V gene. The CDR3 DNA follows: TGTGCCAGCAGCGTAGCCGGGAATAATTCACCCCTCCACTTT. Amino acids: CASSVAGNNSPLHF.

The chain carries TRBV6-1 and TRBJ2-5; 13 nucleotides line up with TRBD2. The V gene's germline CDR1 is MNHNS and CDR2 SASEGT. Germline trimming cut 5 bases from V and 3 bases from J; bases unmatched to any gene: 3. The CDR3 has 15 residues. The DNA of the CDR3 is TGTGCCAGCAGTCCACTAGCGGGGGGGGAAGAGACCCAGTACTTC. Translating it yields CASSPLAGGEETQYF.